A single sample gave rise to the 20 T cell receptor beta chains below, sequenced in a study of shared T cell receptors in the human thymus. Libraries were prepared by immunoSEQ multiplex PCR; TCRdb keeps only in-frame clonotypes and omits some of them. Here the sample spans some 660,000 clones, around 87% being singletons. The same sample was also studied in work on human thymus T cells.

Sequencing was carried out using thymocytes. These receptors were obtained from a boy in the first two years of life with a congenital heart defect.

The chain combines TRBV4-3 with TRBJ2-3; D gene unclear. CDR3 length equals 15 residues. V was shortened by 3 bases and J by 5 bases, with 15 bases between the two germline ends. Germline CDR1 is LGHNA and CDR2 is YSLEER. The CDR3 DNA reads as TGCGCCAGCAGCCATATTTCTGGGTACAGAGATACGCAGTATTTT. It codes for CASSHISGYRDTQYF.

The chain combines TRBV7-3 with TRBJ2-1, with 7 nucleotides matching TRBD1. There are 15 residues in the CDR3. V shed 5 bases and J 10 bases; nucleotides not matched to a gene: 14. The germline V gene has CDR1 SGHTA and CDR2 FQGTGA. In nucleotides, the CDR3 is TGTGCCAGCAGCACAAGGGGACAGTCAGAGTCCGAGCAGTTCTTC. Protein: CASSTRGQSESEQFF. Full variable domain (outside the CDR3, taken from reference TRBV7-3 and TRBJ2-1): GAGVSQTPSNKVTEKGKYVELRCDPISGHTALYWYRQSLGQGPEFLIYFQGTGAADDSGLPNDRFFAVRPEGSVSTLKIQRTERGDSAVYLCASSTRGQSESEQFFGPGTRLTVL.

The genes are TRBV9 and TRBJ2-1, with D maybe TRBD2 (8 bases). The V end lost 3 bases, the J end lost 4 bases, and 26 bases lay between the germline ends. CDR1 is SGDLS, CDR2 YYNGEE, per germline. The CDR3 runs to 19 residues. This CDR3 is CASSARGGARGRPYNEQFF. The CDR3 nucleotides are TGTGCCAGCAGCGCCCGGGGGGGGGCCAGGGGGAGACCTTACAATGAGCAGTTCTTC.

V and J are TRBV28 and TRBJ1-5; 8 bases fit TRBD1. Per germline, CDR1 MDHEN and CDR2 SYDVKM. Germline trimming cut 5 bases from V and 4 bases from J; bases unmatched to any gene: 10. This CDR3 spans 16 amino acids. The CDR3 protein is CASSVEETGDNQPQHF. The DNA for the CDR3 is TGTGCCAGCAGTGTTGAAGAGACAGGGGATAATCAGCCCCAGCATTTT.

V is TRBV7-2 and J is TRBJ1-2; TRBD1 matches at 11 bases. Germline loops: CDR1 SGHTA, CDR2 FQGNSA. This CDR3 is built from 18 residues. J was trimmed by 8 bases and V by 3 bases; bases with no gene match: 17. Here the CDR3 reads CASSFGQGARKPLRGYTF. The CDR3 region has the DNA TGTGCCAGCAGCTTTGGACAGGGGGCGCGTAAGCCCTTACGCGGCTACACCTTC.

The chain couples TRBV4-3 to TRBJ1-1; no clear D. The ends were cut back, 7 bases at V and 1 base at J, with 16 bases in the middle. The CDR3 length is 15 residues. From germline, CDR1 is LGHNA and CDR2 YSLEER. The CDR3 sequence is CASKPQRWPNTEAFF. The CDR3 region has the DNA TGCGCCAGCAAACCACAGCGGTGGCCGAACACTGAAGCTTTCTTT.

This clone was seen just once. This chain connects TRBV30 to TRBJ1-1, with D perhaps TRBD1 (6 bases). Per the germline V gene, CDR1 is GTSNPN and CDR2 is SVGIG (reference sequence). The CDR3 consists of 14 residues. V lost 0 bases to trimming and J lost 10 bases, with 18 bases between them. CDR3 DNA: TGTGCCTGGAGTGTACAGGTGGGGGCGAAGGGAGCTTTCTTT. This encodes CAWSVQVGAKGAFF.

The CDR3 DNA is TGTGCCAGCAGCTTGACAGGGGTCGGGTGGGAGCAGTACTTC. Amino acid sequence: CASSLTGVGWEQYF. The gene calls are TRBV5-6 and TRBJ2-7; TRBD1 agrees at 7 bases. Trimming took 1 base from V and 7 from J; bases not matched to a gene: 8. The germline V gene has CDR1 SGHDT and CDR2 YYEEEE. The CDR3 has 14 residues.

The gene calls are TRBV29-1 and TRBJ1-1; D perhaps matches TRBD1 (6 bases). The CDR3 consists of 12 residues. From germline, CDR1 is SQVTM and CDR2 ANQGSEA. Trimming cost V 7 bases and J 5 bases, with 14 bases left between them. Here the CDR3 reads CSGQGRRTEAFF. Written as DNA, the CDR3 is TGCAGCGGGCAGGGGCGAAGAACTGAAGCTTTCTTT.

V and J are TRBV11-2 and TRBJ2-5; D perhaps matches TRBD2 (6 bases). From germline, CDR1 is SGHAT and CDR2 FQNNGV. There are 17 residues in the CDR3. V was shortened by 5 bases and J by 1 base, with 20 bases between the two germline ends. CDR3 nucleotides: TGTGCCAGCAGCCCCCACGCCGGGGAGGAAGGCCAAGAGACCCAGTACTTC. It translates to CASSPHAGEEGQETQYF.

The chain uses TRBV28 and TRBJ2-1; 11 bases are shared with TRBD2. This CDR3 has 17 residues. Unmatched junction bases numbered 15, after V lost 5 bases and J lost 9 bases. Per germline, CDR1 MDHEN and CDR2 SYDVKM. The CDR3 DNA is TGTGCCAGCAGTGCGACCCCACTAGCGGGAGAATCGGGTGAGCAGTTCTTC. This sequence encodes CASSATPLAGESGEQFF. The full variable domain, rest sourced from reference TRBV28 and TRBJ2-1, is DVKVTQSSRYLVKRTGEKVFLECVQDMDHENMFWYRQDPGLGLRLIYFSYDVKMKEKGDIPEGYSVSREKKERFSLILESASTNQTSMYLCASSATPLAGESGEQFFGPGTRLTVL.

The chain combines TRBV4-3 with TRBJ2-1; 9 nucleotides agree with TRBD2. Germline values: CDR1 LGHNA, CDR2 YSLEER. The CDR3 is made up of 18 amino acids. With V trimmed by 3 bases and J by 0 bases, 9 bases remained unmatched. CDR3 in amino acids: CASSQRASGASSYNEQFF. The CDR3, as DNA: TGCGCCAGCAGCCAGAGGGCTAGCGGGGCCAGCTCCTACAATGAGCAGTTCTTC.

This sequence joins TRBV7-9 and TRBJ1-3; 7 nucleotides agree with TRBD1. Trimming cost V 5 bases and J 2 bases; bases outside gene matches: 9. The V gene's germline CDR1 is SEHNR and CDR2 FQNEAQ (reference sequence). The CDR3 runs 16 residues. CDR3 coding DNA: TGTGCCAGCAGCCCGGACAGGACGGGAGCTGGAAACACCATATATTTT. Amino acids: CASSPDRTGAGNTIYF.

This clone was found once. The chain employs TRBV2 and TRBJ2-5, with D maybe TRBD1 (6 bases). Trimming removed 8 bases from V and 3 bases from J, with 13 bases in between. CDR3 size: 13 residues. Looked up from germline, CDR1 is SNHLY and CDR2 is FYNNEI. CDR3 in DNA: TGTGCCAGCCTTTACAGGGTAAAAGAGACCCAGTACTTC. As protein: CASLYRVKETQYF.

The gene calls are TRBV28 and TRBJ2-7; 7 bases map to TRBD2. Germline V gives CDR1 MDHEN, CDR2 SYDVKM. The CDR3 has 13 residues. With V trimmed by 6 bases and J by 3 bases, 5 bases remained unmatched. The CDR3 sequence: CASRPGGGYEQYF. For the CDR3, the DNA is TGTGCCAGCAGACCGGGGGGAGGCTACGAGCAGTACTTC.

There are a few counts of this clone. The chain recombines TRBV19 with TRBJ2-1, with TRBD1 matching 7 bases. Losses at the gene ends were 9 bases for V and 2 bases for J; bases not matched to a gene: 10. The CDR3 extends over 15 amino acids. Germline V gene sequence: CDR1 LNHDA, CDR2 SQIVND (reference sequence). The CDR3 DNA follows: TGTGCCAGCAAAAATGACAGGGAAACCTACAATGAGCAGTTCTTC. Amino acids: CASKNDRETYNEQFF.

The chain uses TRBV29-1 and TRBJ1-1; unclear D gene. V was pared by 3 bases and J by 10 bases, with 15 bases between. CDR1 SQVTM and CDR2 ANQGSEA come from the germline V gene. CDR3 size: 12 residues. CDR3 sequence: CSVEGGPRGAFF. The CDR3 DNA is TGCAGCGTTGAGGGAGGGCCTCGGGGAGCTTTCTTT.

This clone occurred a few times. The gene calls are TRBV5-4 and TRBJ2-3; D is possibly TRBD1 (6 bases). V was clipped by 4 bases and J by 2 bases, with 17 bases between them. Germline-derived CDR1 and CDR2 are SGHNT and YYREEE (reference sequence). This CDR3 contains 16 residues. CDR3 DNA: TGTGCCAGCAGCCTTCCTTTGACAGGCACCACAGATACGCAGTATTTT. Amino acid sequence: CASSLPLTGTTDTQYF.

The V gene is TRBV5-4, the J gene TRBJ2-5, with TRBD2 matching over 8 bases. The CDR3 length is 18 residues. Germline-derived CDR1 and CDR2 are SGHNT and YYREEE (reference sequence). V trimming: 7 bases; J trimming: 3 bases; junction bases outside the gene matches: 20. The DNA of the CDR3 is TGTGCCAGCGGAATTGAGCGGGGGCGGGAAGATCGTAAAGAGACCCAGTACTTC. This translates into CASGIERGREDRKETQYF. Combining the CDR3 with reference TRBV5-4 and TRBJ2-5 gives the whole variable domain ETGVTQSPTHLIKTRGQQVTLRCSSQSGHNTVSWYQQALGQGPQFIFQYYREEENGRGNFPPRFSGLQFPNYSSELNVNALELDDSALYLCASGIERGREDRKETQYFGPGTRLLVL.

The genes are TRBV6-6 and TRBJ2-7; TRBD2 aligns across 15 bases. CDR1 MNHNY and CDR2 SVGAGI come from the germline V gene (reference sequence). The V and J ends lost 8 bases and 4 bases, in that order; junction bases with no gene match: 6. The CDR3 has 15 residues. This chain's CDR3 is CASSGLAGGPYEQYF. The CDR3 bases are TGTGCCAGCTCCGGACTAGCGGGAGGGCCGTACGAGCAGTACTTC.